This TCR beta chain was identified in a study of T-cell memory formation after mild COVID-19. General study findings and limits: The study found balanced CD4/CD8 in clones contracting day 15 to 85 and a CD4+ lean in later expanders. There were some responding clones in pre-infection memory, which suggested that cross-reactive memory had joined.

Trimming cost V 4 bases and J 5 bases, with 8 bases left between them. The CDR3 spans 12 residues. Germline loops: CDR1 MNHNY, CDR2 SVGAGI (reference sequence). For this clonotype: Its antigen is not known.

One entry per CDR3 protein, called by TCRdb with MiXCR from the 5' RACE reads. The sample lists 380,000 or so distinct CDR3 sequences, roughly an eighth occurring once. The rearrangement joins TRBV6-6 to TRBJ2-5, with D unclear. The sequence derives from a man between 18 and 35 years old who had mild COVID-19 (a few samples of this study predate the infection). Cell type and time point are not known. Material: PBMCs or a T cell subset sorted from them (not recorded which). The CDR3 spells CASSSVGETQYF. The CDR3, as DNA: TGTGCCAGCAGTTCGGTCGGTGAGACCCAGTACTTC.